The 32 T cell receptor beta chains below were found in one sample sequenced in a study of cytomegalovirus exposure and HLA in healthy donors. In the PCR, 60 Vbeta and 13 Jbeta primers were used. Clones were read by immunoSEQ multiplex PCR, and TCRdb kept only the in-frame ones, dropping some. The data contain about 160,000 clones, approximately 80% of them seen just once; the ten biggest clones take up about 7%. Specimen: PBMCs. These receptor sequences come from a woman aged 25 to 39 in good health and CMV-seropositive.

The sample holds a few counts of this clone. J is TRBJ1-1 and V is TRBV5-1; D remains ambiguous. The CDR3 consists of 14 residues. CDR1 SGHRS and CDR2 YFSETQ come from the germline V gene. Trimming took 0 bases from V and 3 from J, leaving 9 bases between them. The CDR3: CASSLDPEYTEAFF. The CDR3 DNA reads TGCGCCAGCAGCTTGGACCCTGAGTACACTGAAGCTTTCTTT.

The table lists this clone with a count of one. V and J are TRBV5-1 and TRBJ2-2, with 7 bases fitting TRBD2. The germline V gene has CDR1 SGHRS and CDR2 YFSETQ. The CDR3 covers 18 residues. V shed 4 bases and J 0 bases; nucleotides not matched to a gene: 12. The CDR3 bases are TGCGCCAGCAGCGTTGATGGAGCGGGGCACGCGAACACCGGGGAGCTGTTTTTT. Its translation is CASSVDGAGHANTGELFF. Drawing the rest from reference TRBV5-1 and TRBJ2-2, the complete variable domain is KAGVTQTPRYLIKTRGQQVTLSCSPISGHRSVSWYQQTPGQGLQFLFEYFSETQRNKGNFPGRFSGRQFSNSRSEMNVSTLELGDSALYLCASSVDGAGHANTGELFFGEGSRLTVL.

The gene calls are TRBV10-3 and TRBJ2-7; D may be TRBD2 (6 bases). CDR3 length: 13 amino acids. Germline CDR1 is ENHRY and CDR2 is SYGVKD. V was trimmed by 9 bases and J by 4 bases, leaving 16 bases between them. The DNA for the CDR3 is TGTGCCATTGAGACGGAGGGGCTTTACGAGCAGTACTTC. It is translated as CAIETEGLYEQYF.

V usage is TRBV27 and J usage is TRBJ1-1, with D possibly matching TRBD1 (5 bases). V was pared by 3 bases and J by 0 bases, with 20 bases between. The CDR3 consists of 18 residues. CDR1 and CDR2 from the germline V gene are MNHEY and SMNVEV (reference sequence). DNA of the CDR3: TGTGCCAGCAGTTTCACAGGTGCGTTTACCCGGTTGAACACTGAAGCTTTCTTT. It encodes CASSFTGAFTRLNTEAFF.

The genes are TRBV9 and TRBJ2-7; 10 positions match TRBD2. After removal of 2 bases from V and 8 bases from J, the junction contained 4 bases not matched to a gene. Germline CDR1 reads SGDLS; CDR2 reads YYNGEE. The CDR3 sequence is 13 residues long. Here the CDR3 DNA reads TGTGCCAGCAGCGTGAGCGGGGGGGATCAGCAGTACTTC. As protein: CASSVSGGDQQYF. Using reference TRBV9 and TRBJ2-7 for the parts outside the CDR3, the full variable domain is DSGVTQTPKHLITATGQRVTLRCSPRSGDLSVYWYQQSLDQGLQFLIQYYNGEERAKGNILERFSAQQFPDLHSELNLSSLELGDSALYFCASSVSGGDQQYFGPGTRLTVT.

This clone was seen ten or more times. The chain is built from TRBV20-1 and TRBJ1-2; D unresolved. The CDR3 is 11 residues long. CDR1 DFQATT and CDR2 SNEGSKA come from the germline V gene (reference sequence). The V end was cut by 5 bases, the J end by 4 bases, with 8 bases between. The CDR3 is CSAQTSYGYTF. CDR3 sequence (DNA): TGCAGTGCTCAGACTAGCTATGGCTACACCTTC.

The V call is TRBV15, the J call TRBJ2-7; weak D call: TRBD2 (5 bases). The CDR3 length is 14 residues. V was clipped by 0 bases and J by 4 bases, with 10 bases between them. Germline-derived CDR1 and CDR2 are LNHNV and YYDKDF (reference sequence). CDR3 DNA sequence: TGTGCCACCAGCAGAGAGGGCGGGTCTTACGAGCAGTACTTC. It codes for CATSREGGSYEQYF.

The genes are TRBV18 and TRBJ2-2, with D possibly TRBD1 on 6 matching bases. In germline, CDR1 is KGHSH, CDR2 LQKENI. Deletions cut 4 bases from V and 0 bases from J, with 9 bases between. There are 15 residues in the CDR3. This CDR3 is CASSLGAANTGELFF. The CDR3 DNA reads TGTGCCAGCTCACTGGGGGCCGCGAACACCGGGGAGCTGTTTTTT. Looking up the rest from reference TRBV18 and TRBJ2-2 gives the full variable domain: NAGVMQNPRHLVRRRGQEARLRCSPMKGHSHVYWYRQLPEEGLKFMVYLQKENIIDESGMPKERFSAEFPKEGPSILRIQQVVRGDSAAYFCASSLGAANTGELFFGEGSRLTVL.

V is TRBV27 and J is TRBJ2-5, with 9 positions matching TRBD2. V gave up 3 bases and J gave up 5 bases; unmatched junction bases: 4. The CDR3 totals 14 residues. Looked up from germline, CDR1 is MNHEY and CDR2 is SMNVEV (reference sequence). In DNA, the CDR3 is TGTGCCAGCAGTTTGCGGGGGGGACGGGAGACCCAGTACTTC. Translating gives CASSLRGGRETQYF.

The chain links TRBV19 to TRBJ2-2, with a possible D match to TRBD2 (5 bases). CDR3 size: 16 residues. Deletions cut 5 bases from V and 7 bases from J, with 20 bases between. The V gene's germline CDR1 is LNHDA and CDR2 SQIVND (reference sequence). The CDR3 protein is CASSPTGIPHVGELFF. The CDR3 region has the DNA TGTGCCAGTAGTCCCACCGGGATTCCTCATGTCGGGGAGCTGTTTTTT.

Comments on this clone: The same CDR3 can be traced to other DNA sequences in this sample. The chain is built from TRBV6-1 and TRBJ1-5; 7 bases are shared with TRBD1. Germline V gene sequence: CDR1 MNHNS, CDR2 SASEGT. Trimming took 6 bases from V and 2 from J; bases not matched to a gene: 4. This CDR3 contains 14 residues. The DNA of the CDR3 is TGTGCCAGCAGAACAGGGGCGGGCAATCAGCCCCAGCATTTT. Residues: CASRTGAGNQPQHF.

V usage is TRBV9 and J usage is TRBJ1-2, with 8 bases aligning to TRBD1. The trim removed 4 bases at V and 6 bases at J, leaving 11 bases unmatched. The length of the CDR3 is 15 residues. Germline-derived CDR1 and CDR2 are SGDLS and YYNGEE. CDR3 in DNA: TGTGCCAGCAGCAATCAACAGGGGGGTGGGCATGGCTACACCTTC. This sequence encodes CASSNQQGGGHGYTF.

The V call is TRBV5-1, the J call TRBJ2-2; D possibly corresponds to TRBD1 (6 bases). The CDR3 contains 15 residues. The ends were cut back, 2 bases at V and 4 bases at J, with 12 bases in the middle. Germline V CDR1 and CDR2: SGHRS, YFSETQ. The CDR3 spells CASSFRDKSTGELFF. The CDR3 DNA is TGCGCCAGCAGCTTCCGGGACAAGAGCACCGGGGAGCTGTTTTTT.

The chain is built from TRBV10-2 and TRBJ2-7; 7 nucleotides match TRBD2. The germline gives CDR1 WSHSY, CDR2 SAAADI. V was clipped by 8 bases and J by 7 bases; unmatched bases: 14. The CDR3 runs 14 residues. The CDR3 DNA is TGCGCCAGCCTAAATCAGGGAGGGCATAAGGAGCAGTACTTC. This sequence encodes CASLNQGGHKEQYF.

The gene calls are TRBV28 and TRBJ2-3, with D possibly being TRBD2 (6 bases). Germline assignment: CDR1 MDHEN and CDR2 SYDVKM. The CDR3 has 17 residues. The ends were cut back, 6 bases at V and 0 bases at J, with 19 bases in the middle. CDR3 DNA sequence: TGTGCCAGCAGCTTGCTAGCGCTACTCTCTAGCACAGATACGCAGTATTTT. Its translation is CASSLLALLSSTDTQYF. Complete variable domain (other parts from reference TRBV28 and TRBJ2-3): DVKVTQSSRYLVKRTGEKVFLECVQDMDHENMFWYRQDPGLGLRLIYFSYDVKMKEKGDIPEGYSVSREKKERFSLILESASTNQTSMYLCASSLLALLSSTDTQYFGPGTRLTVL.

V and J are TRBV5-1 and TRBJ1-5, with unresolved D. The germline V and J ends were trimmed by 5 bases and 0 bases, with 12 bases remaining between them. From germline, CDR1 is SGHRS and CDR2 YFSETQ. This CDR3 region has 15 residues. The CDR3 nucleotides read TGCGCCAGCAGGATGGGCCGGGATAGCAATCAGCCCCAGCATTTT. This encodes CASRMGRDSNQPQHF.

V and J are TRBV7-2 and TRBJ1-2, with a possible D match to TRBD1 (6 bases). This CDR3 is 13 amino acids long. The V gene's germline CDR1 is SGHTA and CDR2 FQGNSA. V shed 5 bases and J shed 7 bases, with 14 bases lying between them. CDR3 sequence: CASSPERTAGYTF. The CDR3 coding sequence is TGTGCCAGCAGCCCCGAGAGGACAGCTGGCTACACCTTC.

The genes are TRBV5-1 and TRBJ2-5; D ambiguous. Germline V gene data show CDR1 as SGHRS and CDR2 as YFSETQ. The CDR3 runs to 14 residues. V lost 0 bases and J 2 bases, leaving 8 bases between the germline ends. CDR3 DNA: TGCGCCAGCAGCTTGGCAAGAGTTCAAGAGACCCAGTACTTC. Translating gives CASSLARVQETQYF.

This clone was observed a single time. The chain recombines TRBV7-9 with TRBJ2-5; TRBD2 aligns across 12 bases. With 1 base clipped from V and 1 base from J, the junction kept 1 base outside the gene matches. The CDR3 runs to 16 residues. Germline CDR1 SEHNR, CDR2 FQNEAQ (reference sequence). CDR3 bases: TGTGCCAGCAGCTTAGGGGGACTAGCGGGCCAAGAGACCCAGTACTTC. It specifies CASSLGGLAGQETQYF. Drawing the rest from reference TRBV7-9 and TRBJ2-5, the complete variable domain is DTGVSQNPRHKITKRGQNVTFRCDPISEHNRLYWYRQTLGQGPEFLTYFQNEAQLEKSRLLSDRFSAERPKGSFSTLEIQRTEQGDSAMYLCASSLGGLAGQETQYFGPGTRLLVL.

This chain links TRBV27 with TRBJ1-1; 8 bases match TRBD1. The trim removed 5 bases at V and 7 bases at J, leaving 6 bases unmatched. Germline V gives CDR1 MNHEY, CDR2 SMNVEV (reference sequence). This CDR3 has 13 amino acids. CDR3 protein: CASSPRTGFEAFF. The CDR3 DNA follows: TGTGCCAGCAGTCCTAGGACAGGGTTTGAAGCTTTCTTT.

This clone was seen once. The CDR3: CASSLGQVYGYTF. The DNA of the CDR3 is TGTGCCAGTAGCCTGGGACAGGTTTATGGCTACACCTTC. The chain is built from TRBV19 and TRBJ1-2; 8 nucleotides match TRBD1. The germline V gene encodes CDR1 LNHDA and CDR2 SQIVND (reference sequence). Trimming removed 6 bases from V and 5 bases from J; junction bases left unmatched: 5. The CDR3 has 13 residues.

The CDR3 nucleotides read TGTGCCAGCAGCCAAGATAGGAGGGGATTCCAGCCCCAGCATTTT. Its protein product is CASSQDRRGFQPQHF. This chain links TRBV4-2 with TRBJ1-5, with a tentative D call TRBD1 (5 bases). The CDR3 loop spans 15 amino acids. Germline lookup yields CDR1 LGHNA and CDR2 YNFKEQ. V shed 0 bases and J shed 7 bases, with 13 bases lying between them.

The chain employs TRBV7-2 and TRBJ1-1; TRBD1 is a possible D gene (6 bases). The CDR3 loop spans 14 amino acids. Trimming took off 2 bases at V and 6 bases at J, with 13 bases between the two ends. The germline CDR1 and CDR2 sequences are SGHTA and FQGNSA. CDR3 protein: CASSLTPTGSEAFF. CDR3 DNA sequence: TGTGCCAGCAGCTTAACCCCGACAGGTTCTGAAGCTTTCTTT.

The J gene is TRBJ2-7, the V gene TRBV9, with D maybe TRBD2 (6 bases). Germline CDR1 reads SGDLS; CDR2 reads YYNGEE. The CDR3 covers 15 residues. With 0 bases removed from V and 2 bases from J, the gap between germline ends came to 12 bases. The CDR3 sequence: CASSVGGLATYEQYF. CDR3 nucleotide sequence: TGTGCCAGCAGCGTAGGGGGACTCGCTACCTACGAGCAGTACTTC.

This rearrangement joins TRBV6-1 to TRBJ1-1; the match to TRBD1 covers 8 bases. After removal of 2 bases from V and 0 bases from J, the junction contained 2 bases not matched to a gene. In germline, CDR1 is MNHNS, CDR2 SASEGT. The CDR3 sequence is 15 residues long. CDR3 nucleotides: TGTGCCAGCAGTGAACTGGGACAGGTGAACACTGAAGCTTTCTTT. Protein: CASSELGQVNTEAFF.

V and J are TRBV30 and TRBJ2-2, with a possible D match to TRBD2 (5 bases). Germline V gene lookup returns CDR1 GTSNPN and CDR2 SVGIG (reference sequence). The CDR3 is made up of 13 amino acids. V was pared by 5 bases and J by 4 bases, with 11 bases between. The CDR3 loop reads CAWRGPRTGELFF. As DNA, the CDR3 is TGTGCCTGGCGAGGGCCCCGCACCGGGGAGCTGTTTTTT.

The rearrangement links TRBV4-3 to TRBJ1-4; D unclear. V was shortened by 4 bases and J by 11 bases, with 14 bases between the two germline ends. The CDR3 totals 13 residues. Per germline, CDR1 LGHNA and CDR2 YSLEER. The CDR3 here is CASSLGRLGKLFF. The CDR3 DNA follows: TGCGCCAGCAGCCTAGGGAGGCTCGGCAAACTGTTTTTT.

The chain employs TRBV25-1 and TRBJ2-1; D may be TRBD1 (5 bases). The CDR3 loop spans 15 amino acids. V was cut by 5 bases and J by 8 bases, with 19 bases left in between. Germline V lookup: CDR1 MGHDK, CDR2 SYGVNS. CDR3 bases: TGTGCCAGCAGTCCGACAGCCACGGAGTCCCATGAGCAGTTCTTC. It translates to CASSPTATESHEQFF.

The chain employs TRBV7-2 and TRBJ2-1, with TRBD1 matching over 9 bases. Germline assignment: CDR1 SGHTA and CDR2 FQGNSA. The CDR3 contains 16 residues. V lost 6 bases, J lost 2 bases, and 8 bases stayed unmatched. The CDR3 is CASRPLGTGPYNEQFF. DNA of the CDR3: TGTGCCAGCAGACCATTGGGGACAGGGCCCTACAATGAGCAGTTCTTC.

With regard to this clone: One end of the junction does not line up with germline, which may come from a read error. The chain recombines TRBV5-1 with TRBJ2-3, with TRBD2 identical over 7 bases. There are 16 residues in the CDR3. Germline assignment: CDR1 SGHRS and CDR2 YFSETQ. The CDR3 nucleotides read TGCGCCAGCAGCCCGATGACTAGCCGGAGCACAGGTACGCAGTATTTT. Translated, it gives CASSPMTSRSTGTQYF.

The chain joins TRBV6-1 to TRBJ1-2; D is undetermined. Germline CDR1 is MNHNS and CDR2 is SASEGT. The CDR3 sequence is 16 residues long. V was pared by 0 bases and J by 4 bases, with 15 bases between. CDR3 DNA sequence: TGTGCCAGCAGTGAAGCCTCGCAGGCACTTGGCTATGGCTACACCTTC. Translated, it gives CASSEASQALGYGYTF.

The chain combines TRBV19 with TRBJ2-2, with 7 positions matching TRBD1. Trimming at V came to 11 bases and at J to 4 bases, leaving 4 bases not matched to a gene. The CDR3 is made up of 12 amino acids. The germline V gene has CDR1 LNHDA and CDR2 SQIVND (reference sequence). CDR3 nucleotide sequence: TGTGCCGTTGACAGGGCCACCGGGGAGCTGTTTTTT. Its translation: CAVDRATGELFF.